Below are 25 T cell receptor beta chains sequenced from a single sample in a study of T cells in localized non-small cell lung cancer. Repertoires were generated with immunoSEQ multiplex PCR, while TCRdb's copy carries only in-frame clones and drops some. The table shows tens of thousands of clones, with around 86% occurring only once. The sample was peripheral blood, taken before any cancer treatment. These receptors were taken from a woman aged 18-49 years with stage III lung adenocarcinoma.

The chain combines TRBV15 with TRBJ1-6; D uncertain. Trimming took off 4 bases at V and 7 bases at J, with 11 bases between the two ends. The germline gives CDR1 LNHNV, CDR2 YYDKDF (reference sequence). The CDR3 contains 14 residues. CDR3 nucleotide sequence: TGTGCCACCAGCAACCGGGCCGCAAATTCACCCCTCCACTTT. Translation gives CATSNRAANSPLHF.

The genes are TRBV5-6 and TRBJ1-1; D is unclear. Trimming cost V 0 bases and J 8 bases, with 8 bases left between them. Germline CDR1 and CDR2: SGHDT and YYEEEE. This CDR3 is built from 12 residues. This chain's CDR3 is CASSLESAEAFF. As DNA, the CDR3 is TGTGCCAGCAGCTTGGAATCTGCGGAAGCTTTCTTT.

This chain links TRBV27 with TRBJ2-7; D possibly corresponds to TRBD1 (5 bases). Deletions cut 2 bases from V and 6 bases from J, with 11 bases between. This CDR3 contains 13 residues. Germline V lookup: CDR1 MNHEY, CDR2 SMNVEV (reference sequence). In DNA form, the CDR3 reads TGTGCCAGCAGTTTAGGGGCCTCAAGCGAGCAGTACTTC. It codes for CASSLGASSEQYF.

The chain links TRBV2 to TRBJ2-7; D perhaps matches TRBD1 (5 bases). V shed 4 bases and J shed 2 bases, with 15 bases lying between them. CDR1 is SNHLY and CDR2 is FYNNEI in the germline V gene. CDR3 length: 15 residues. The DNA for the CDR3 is TGTGCCAGCAGTGCCGGACATCCTGGAACCTACGAGCAGTACTTC. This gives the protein CASSAGHPGTYEQYF.

The CDR3 DNA reads as TGTGCCTGGAGCGGCAGCTTATATGGCTACACCTTC. It encodes CAWSGSLYGYTF. The chain joins TRBV30 to TRBJ1-2; D unresolved. The V gene lost 3 bases and the J gene lost 5 bases, with 10 bases spanning the gap. Germline values: CDR1 GTSNPN, CDR2 SVGIG (reference sequence). The CDR3 length is 12 residues.

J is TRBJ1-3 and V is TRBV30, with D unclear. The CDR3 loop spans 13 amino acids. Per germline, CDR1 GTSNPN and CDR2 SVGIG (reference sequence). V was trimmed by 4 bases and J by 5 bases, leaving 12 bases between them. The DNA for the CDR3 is TGTGCCTGGAAACCGGGATATAGAAACACCATATATTTT. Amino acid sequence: CAWKPGYRNTIYF. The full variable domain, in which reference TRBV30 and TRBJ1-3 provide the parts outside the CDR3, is SQTIHQWPATLVQPVGSPLSLECTVEGTSNPNLYWYRQAAGRGLQLLFYSVGIGQISSEVPQNLSASRPQDRQFILSSKKLLLSDSGFYLCAWKPGYRNTIYFGEGSWLTVV.

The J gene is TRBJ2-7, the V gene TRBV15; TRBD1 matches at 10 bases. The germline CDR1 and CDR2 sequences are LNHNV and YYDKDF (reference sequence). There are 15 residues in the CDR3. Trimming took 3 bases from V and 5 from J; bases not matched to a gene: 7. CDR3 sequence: CATSRTGQGIHEQYF. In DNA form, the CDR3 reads TGTGCCACCAGCAGGACGGGACAGGGGATCCACGAGCAGTACTTC.

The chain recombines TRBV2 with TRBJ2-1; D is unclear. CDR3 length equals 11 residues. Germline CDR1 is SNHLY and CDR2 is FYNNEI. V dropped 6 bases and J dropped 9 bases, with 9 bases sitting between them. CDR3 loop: CASRGLSEQFF. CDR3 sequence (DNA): TGTGCCAGCAGGGGTTTGAGTGAGCAGTTCTTC.

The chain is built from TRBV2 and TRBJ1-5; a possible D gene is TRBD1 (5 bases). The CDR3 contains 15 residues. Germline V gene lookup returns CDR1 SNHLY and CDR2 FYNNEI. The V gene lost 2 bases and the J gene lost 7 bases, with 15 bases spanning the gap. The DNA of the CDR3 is TGTGCCAGCAGTGAACTCGGGGCATCATGGCAGCCCCAGCATTTT. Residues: CASSELGASWQPQHF.

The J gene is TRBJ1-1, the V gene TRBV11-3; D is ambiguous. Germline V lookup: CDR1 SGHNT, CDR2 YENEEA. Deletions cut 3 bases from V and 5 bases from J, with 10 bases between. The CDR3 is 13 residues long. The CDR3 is CASSLLAGTEAFF. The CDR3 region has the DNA TGTGCCAGCAGCTTGCTGGCGGGGACTGAAGCTTTCTTT.

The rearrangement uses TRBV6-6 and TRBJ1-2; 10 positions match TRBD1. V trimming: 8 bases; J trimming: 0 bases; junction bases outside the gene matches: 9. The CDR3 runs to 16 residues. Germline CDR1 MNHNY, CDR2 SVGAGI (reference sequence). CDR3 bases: TGTGCCAGCGGCTCGGGGGACAGGGGACCTAACTATGGCTACACCTTC. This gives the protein CASGSGDRGPNYGYTF.

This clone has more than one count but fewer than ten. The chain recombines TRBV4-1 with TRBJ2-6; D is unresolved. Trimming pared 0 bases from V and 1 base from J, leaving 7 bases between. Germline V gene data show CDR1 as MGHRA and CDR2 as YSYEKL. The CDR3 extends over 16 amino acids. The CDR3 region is CASSQDDASGANVLTF. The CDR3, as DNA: TGCGCCAGCAGCCAAGACGATGCTTCTGGGGCCAACGTCCTGACTTTC.

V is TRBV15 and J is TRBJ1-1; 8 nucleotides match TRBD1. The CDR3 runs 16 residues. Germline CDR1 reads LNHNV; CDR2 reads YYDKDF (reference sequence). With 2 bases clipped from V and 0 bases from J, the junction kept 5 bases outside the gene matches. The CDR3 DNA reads TGTGCCACCAGCAGACCAGGACAGGGCATGAACACTGAAGCTTTCTTT. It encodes CATSRPGQGMNTEAFF.

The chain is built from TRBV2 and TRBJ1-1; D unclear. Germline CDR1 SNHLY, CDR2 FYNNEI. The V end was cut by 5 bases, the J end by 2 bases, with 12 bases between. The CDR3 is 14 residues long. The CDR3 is CASSLAASNTEAFF. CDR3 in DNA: TGTGCCAGCAGTTTGGCAGCCTCTAACACTGAAGCTTTCTTT.

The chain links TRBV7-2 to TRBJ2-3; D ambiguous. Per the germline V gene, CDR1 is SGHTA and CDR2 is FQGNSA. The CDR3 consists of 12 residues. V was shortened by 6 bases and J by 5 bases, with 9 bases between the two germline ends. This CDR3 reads CASSISRDTQYF. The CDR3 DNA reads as TGTGCCAGCAGTATAAGTCGAGATACGCAGTATTTT. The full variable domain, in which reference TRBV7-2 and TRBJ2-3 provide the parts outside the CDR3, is GAGVSQSPSNKVTEKGKDVELRCDPISGHTALYWYRQSLGQGLEFLIYFQGNSAPDKSGLPSDRFSAERTGGSVSTLTIQRTQQEDSAVYLCASSISRDTQYFGPGTRLTVL.

CDR3 nucleotides: TGTGCCAGCATTCAGGGACTAGCAAGGAGTTCCGATGAGCAGTTCTTC. Residues: CASIQGLARSSDEQFF. V gene TRBV2 combines with J gene TRBJ2-1, with 9 bases identical to TRBD2. The length of the CDR3 is 16 residues. With V trimmed by 7 bases and J by 8 bases, 15 bases remained unmatched. CDR1 and CDR2 (germline): SNHLY, FYNNEI.

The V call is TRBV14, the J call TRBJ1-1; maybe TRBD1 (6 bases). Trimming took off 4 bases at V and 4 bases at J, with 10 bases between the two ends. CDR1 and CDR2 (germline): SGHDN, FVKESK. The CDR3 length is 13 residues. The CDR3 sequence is CASSLRGATEAFF. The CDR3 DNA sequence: TGTGCCAGCAGCCTGAGGGGGGCCACTGAAGCTTTCTTT.

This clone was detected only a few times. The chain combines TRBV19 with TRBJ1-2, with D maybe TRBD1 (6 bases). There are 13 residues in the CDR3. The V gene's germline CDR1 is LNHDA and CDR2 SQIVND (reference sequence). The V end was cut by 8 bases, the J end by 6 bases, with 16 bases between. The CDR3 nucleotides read TGTGCCAGTGAGATGGACAGCGCGGATGGCTACACCTTC. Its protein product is CASEMDSADGYTF.

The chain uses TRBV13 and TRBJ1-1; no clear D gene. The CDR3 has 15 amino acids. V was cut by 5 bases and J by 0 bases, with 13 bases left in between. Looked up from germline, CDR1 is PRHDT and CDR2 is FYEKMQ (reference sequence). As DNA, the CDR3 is TGTGCCAGCAGCCCGGGGTTCCATATGAACACTGAAGCTTTCTTT. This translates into CASSPGFHMNTEAFF.

CDR3 protein: CASSTRGGGNQPQHF. Written as DNA, the CDR3 is TGTGCCAGTAGTACCCGAGGGGGAGGCAATCAGCCCCAGCATTTT. The chain joins TRBV19 to TRBJ1-5; TRBD1 is a possible D gene (6 bases). With 4 bases removed from V and 2 bases from J, the gap between germline ends came to 12 bases. Germline V gene sequence: CDR1 LNHDA, CDR2 SQIVND (reference sequence). The CDR3 length is 15 residues.

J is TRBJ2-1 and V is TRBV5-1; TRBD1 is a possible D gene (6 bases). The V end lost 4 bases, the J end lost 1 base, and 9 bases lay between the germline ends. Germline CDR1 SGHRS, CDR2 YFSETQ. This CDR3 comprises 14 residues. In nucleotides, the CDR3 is TGCGCCAGCAGCGGGACACAGTCCTACAATGAGCAGTTCTTC. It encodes CASSGTQSYNEQFF.

CDR3 bases: TGTGCCTGGAGGGAAGGACAGCATAGCGGTGAAAAACTGTTTTTT. This translates into CAWREGQHSGEKLFF. J is TRBJ1-4 and V is TRBV30, with D perhaps matching TRBD1 (6 bases). V lost 3 bases and J lost 7, with 18 bases in between. This CDR3 has 15 residues. CDR1 GTSNPN and CDR2 SVGIG come from the germline V gene (reference sequence).

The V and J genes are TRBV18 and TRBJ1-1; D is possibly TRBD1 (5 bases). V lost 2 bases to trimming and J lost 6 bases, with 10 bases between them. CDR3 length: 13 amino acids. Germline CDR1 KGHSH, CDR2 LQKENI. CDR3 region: CASSPTRGAEAFF. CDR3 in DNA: TGTGCCAGCTCACCAACGAGGGGTGCTGAAGCTTTCTTT. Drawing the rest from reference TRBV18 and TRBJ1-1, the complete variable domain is NAGVMQNPRHLVRRRGQEARLRCSPMKGHSHVYWYRQLPEEGLKFMVYLQKENIIDESGMPKERFSAEFPKEGPSILRIQQVVRGDSAAYFCASSPTRGAEAFFGQGTRLTVV.

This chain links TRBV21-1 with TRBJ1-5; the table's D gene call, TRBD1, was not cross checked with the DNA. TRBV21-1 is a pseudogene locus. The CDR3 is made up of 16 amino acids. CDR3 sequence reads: CASSKPRQGRGQPQHF. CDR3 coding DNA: TGTGCCAGCAGCAAGCCTCGACAGGGGCGAGGTCAGCCCCAGCATTTT.

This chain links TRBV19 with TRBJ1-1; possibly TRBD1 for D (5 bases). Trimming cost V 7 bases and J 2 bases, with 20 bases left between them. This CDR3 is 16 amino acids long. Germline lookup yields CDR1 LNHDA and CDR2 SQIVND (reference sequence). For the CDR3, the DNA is TGTGCCAGTATAAAGGGGCCGGGACGGGAAAACACTGAAGCTTTCTTT. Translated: CASIKGPGRENTEAFF.